This entry concerns a single TCR beta chain. Antigen unknown. Some clones are missing from TCRdb's copy, which holds only in-frame ones; the method was immunoSEQ multiplex PCR. The table has about 61,000 clones, 86% seen once. The entry originates in a study of OX40 agonist ivuxolimab in advanced cancers. Study-level information: An anti-OX40 (CD134) antibody with agonistic activity, ivuxolimab, was administered to patients. One hepatocellular carcinoma and a couple of cutaneous melanoma patients partially responded.

The CDR3 runs 13 residues. Germline assignment: CDR1 SGHRS and CDR2 YFSETQ. Study-wide results and caveats: On average, a greater number of expanded clones characterised CD8+ T cells relative to CD4+.

The source is an adult with an advanced solid tumor such as melanoma, head and neck, liver or kidney cancer. This chain links TRBV5-1 with TRBJ2-5; D call uncertain. The assigned J gene may be wrong: the sequence end matches TRBJ2-7 better. The sequenced sample was CD4+ or CD8+ T cells sorted from blood, obtained in a trial of the OX40 agonist ivuxolimab. DNA of the CDR3: TGCGCCAGCAGCTTCCCCGGCACCTACGAGCAGTACTTC. Translating gives CASSFPGTYEQYF.